These 22 T cell receptor beta chains originate from one sample sequenced in a study of T cell responses to AZD1222 COVID-19 vaccine. Method: immunoSEQ multiplex PCR; TCRdb's copy keeps in-frame clones and lacks some. The sample yields about 84,000 clones, 70% to 90% seen once. Source: peripheral blood, taken 28 days after the second AZD1222 dose. These TCRs come from an adult who received the AZD1222 COVID-19 vaccine.

The chain links TRBV2 to TRBJ2-2, with 12 positions matching TRBD2. The CDR3 has 13 residues. J gave up 11 bases and V 7 bases, and 5 bases lay outside the gene matches. Germline V gene lookup returns CDR1 SNHLY and CDR2 FYNNEI. Here the CDR3 reads CASTGLAGIELFF. The CDR3 region has the DNA TGTGCCAGCACAGGACTAGCGGGGATTGAGCTGTTTTTT.

This chain links TRBV5-6 with TRBJ1-2, with 9 bases identical to TRBD1. With V trimmed by 2 bases and J by 5 bases, 7 bases remained unmatched. There are 15 residues in the CDR3. Germline CDR1 reads SGHDT; CDR2 reads YYEEEE. The CDR3 sequence is CASSFGTGTGYGYTF. The CDR3, as DNA: TGTGCCAGCAGCTTCGGGACAGGGACTGGGTATGGCTACACCTTC.

The rearrangement uses TRBV5-5 and TRBJ2-1; 12 nucleotides match TRBD2. The CDR3 covers 19 residues. Germline CDR1 SGHKS, CDR2 YYEKEE (reference sequence). Trimming cost V 0 bases and J 2 bases; bases outside gene matches: 9. The CDR3 here is CASSLGLAGGPGTYNEQFF. In nucleotides, the CDR3 is TGTGCCAGCAGCTTGGGGCTAGCGGGGGGGCCGGGGACCTACAATGAGCAGTTCTTC.

This chain joins TRBV5-1 and TRBJ2-1, with TRBD1 identical over 7 bases. This CDR3 has 15 amino acids. CDR1 and CDR2 (germline): SGHRS, YFSETQ. With V trimmed by 6 bases and J by 1 base, 7 bases remained unmatched. In DNA form, the CDR3 reads TGCGCCAGCACCCCACAGGGGATGTCCTACAATGAGCAGTTCTTC. Protein sequence: CASTPQGMSYNEQFF.

The gene calls are TRBV6-2 or TRBV6-3 and TRBJ2-5; the match to TRBD1 covers 7 bases. V dropped 5 bases and J dropped 1; count of bases not matched to a gene: 4. Germline CDR1 reads MNHEY; CDR2 reads SVGEGT. The CDR3 extends over 14 amino acids. The chain's CDR3 is CASSDGTAQETQYF. The CDR3 DNA sequence: TGTGCCAGCAGTGACGGGACAGCCCAAGAGACCCAGTACTTC.

The chain uses TRBV29-1 and TRBJ1-4, with D perhaps matching TRBD1 (5 bases). CDR3 length: 15 amino acids. Germline values: CDR1 SQVTM, CDR2 ANQGSEA. V shed 2 bases and J shed 8 bases, with 18 bases lying between them. This chain's CDR3 is CSVEIGWGGSEKLFF. CDR3 in DNA: TGCAGCGTTGAAATTGGTTGGGGGGGTAGCGAAAAACTGTTTTTT.

This rearrangement joins TRBV5-4 to TRBJ2-7, with 7 bases lining up with TRBD1. The V gene's germline CDR1 is SGHNT and CDR2 YYREEE (reference sequence). The CDR3 sequence is 15 residues long. J was trimmed by 4 bases and V by 0 bases; bases with no gene match: 7. In DNA, the CDR3 is TGTGCCAGCAGCTTGGTTAGTTACAGGGGATACGAGCAGTACTTC. It codes for CASSLVSYRGYEQYF.

This rearrangement joins TRBV11-3 to TRBJ2-5; 15 bases agree with TRBD2. This CDR3 is 16 amino acids long. Trimming cost V 4 bases and J 5 bases; bases outside gene matches: 5. The germline CDR1 and CDR2 sequences are SGHNT and YENEEA. The CDR3 DNA follows: TGTGCCAGCAGCTCGGGACTAGCGGGGGGTTCGGAGACCCAGTACTTC. Residues: CASSSGLAGGSETQYF.

The chain employs TRBV7-2 and TRBJ1-6; 7 bases map to TRBD1. The CDR3 loop spans 15 amino acids. From germline, CDR1 is SGHTA and CDR2 FQGNSA. V lost 2 bases to trimming and J lost 8 bases; unmatched junction nucleotides: 6. The CDR3 coding sequence is TGTGCCAGCAGCTTAAGGGGCAGGGGGGATTCACCCCTCCACTTT. It specifies CASSLRGRGDSPLHF.

This clone came up many times. The rearrangement links TRBV7-9 to TRBJ1-1; D is undetermined. The CDR3 is 14 amino acids. Trimming took 6 bases from V and 3 from J, leaving 14 bases between them. From germline, CDR1 is SEHNR and CDR2 FQNEAQ (reference sequence). The CDR3 spells CASRADGPYTEAFF. CDR3 in DNA: TGTGCCAGCAGGGCCGACGGACCCTACACTGAAGCTTTCTTT. The variable domain in full, with the rest retrieved from reference TRBV7-9 and TRBJ1-1, is DTGVSQNPRHKITKRGQNVTFRCDPISEHNRLYWYRQTLGQGPEFLTYFQNEAQLEKSRLLSDRFSAERPKGSFSTLEIQRTEQGDSAMYLCASRADGPYTEAFFGQGTRLTVV.

This chain connects TRBV11-2 to TRBJ2-3; 9 nucleotides agree with TRBD2. The germline gives CDR1 SGHAT, CDR2 FQNNGV. V was pared by 2 bases and J by 5 bases, with 5 bases of the junction left unmatched. The CDR3 contains 15 residues. The CDR3 nucleotides are TGTGCCAGCAGCTTAAGGCTAGCGGGGTTAGATACGCAGTATTTT. It specifies CASSLRLAGLDTQYF.

This chain joins TRBV12-3 or TRBV12-4 and TRBJ2-7, with 7 positions matching TRBD1. V was pared by 7 bases and J by 6 bases, with 9 bases of the junction left unmatched. The CDR3 extends over 13 amino acids. The CDR3 nucleotides read TGTGCCAGCAACCGTGACAGGGAAGGCGAGCAGTACTTC. Its translation is CASNRDREGEQYF.

This chain links TRBV2 with TRBJ1-2, with TRBD1 matching 7 bases. After removal of 2 bases from V and 8 bases from J, the junction contained 2 bases not matched to a gene. In germline, CDR1 is SNHLY, CDR2 FYNNEI. The CDR3 is made up of 12 amino acids. DNA for the CDR3: TGTGCCAGCAGTGAAAGGGGGCACGGCTACACCTTC. It codes for CASSERGHGYTF.

The chain recombines TRBV28 with TRBJ1-3, with 8 bases aligning to TRBD1. V lost 7 bases and J lost 1; bases outside the gene matches: 6. CDR1 and CDR2 from the germline V gene are MDHEN and SYDVKM. The length of the CDR3 is 15 residues. The CDR3 DNA sequence: TGTGCCAGCAACGGACAGGGTCGGTCTGGAAACACCATATATTTT. It is translated as CASNGQGRSGNTIYF.

This chain uses TRBV5-5 with TRBJ2-1, with 15 nucleotides matching TRBD2. The J segment lost 7 bases and the V segment lost 4 bases, leaving 6 bases of the junction unmatched. Germline CDR1 is SGHKS and CDR2 is YYEKEE (reference sequence). The CDR3 sequence is 16 residues long. This CDR3 is CASSPSGTSGRNEQFF. The CDR3 DNA follows: TGTGCCAGCAGCCCCTCAGGGACTAGCGGGAGGAATGAGCAGTTCTTC.

The V gene is TRBV6-5, the J gene TRBJ2-3; the match to TRBD1 covers 9 bases. Germline V gene sequence: CDR1 MNHEY, CDR2 SVGAGI. After removal of 0 bases from V and 7 bases from J, the junction contained 8 bases not matched to a gene. CDR3 size: 16 residues. Here the CDR3 reads CASSYSLGTGKYTQYF. DNA of the CDR3: TGTGCCAGCAGTTACTCTTTGGGGACAGGGAAATATACGCAGTATTTT.

The chain joins TRBV28 to TRBJ2-3; TRBD2 agrees at 8 bases. With 4 bases clipped from V and 0 bases from J, the junction kept 6 bases outside the gene matches. CDR3 length: 16 amino acids. From germline, CDR1 is MDHEN and CDR2 SYDVKM. The CDR3 bases are TGTGCCAGCAGTTCGGTGGCGGGGGGTAGCACAGATACGCAGTATTTT. It codes for CASSSVAGGSTDTQYF.

This chain joins TRBV19 and TRBJ2-3; perhaps TRBD2 as D (6 bases). This CDR3 is built from 14 residues. CDR1 and CDR2 (germline): LNHDA, SQIVND (reference sequence). Trimming pared 1 base from V and 6 bases from J, leaving 11 bases between. The DNA of the CDR3 is TGTGCCAGTAGTATAGGAGCAGGAGGGGATACGCAGTATTTT. It specifies CASSIGAGGDTQYF.

CDR3 amino acids: CASIGQGETQYF. CDR3 sequence (DNA): TGTGCCAGCATCGGCCAGGGGGAGACCCAGTACTTC. This chain joins TRBV28 and TRBJ2-5; tentatively, D is TRBD1 (6 bases). Germline CDR1 MDHEN, CDR2 SYDVKM. V lost 7 bases and J lost 5, with 11 bases in between. CDR3 length: 12 residues.

V usage is TRBV7-6 and J usage is TRBJ2-3; 9 bases are shared with TRBD2. V shed 1 base, J shed 3 bases, and the junction held 8 bases outside the gene matches. The CDR3 totals 17 residues. Per germline, CDR1 SGHVS and CDR2 FNYEAQ. The CDR3 coding sequence is TGTGCCAGCAGCTTAGGTGGTAGCGGGGGAACTACAGATACGCAGTATTTT. Its translation is CASSLGGSGGTTDTQYF. The full variable domain, its missing parts supplied by reference TRBV7-6 and TRBJ2-3, is GAGVSQSPRYKVTKRGQDVALRCDPISGHVSLYWYRQALGQGPEFLTYFNYEAQQDKSGLPNDRFSAERPEGSISTLTIQRTEQRDSAMYRCASSLGGSGGTTDTQYFGPGTRLTVL.

The rearrangement joins TRBV25-1 to TRBJ2-1, with 8 bases identical to TRBD1. CDR1 is MGHDK and CDR2 is SYGVNS in the germline V gene. The V and J ends lost 3 bases and 8 bases, in that order; junction bases with no gene match: 15. The CDR3 length is 17 residues. The CDR3 loop reads CASSDPTSAGGIDEQFF. CDR3 in DNA: TGTGCCAGCAGTGACCCCACCTCGGCAGGGGGCATCGATGAGCAGTTCTTC. Together with reference TRBV25-1 and TRBJ2-1, the CDR3 gives the full variable domain: EADIYQTPRYLVIGTGKKITLECSQTMGHDKMYWYQQDPGMELHLIHYSYGVNSTEKGDLSSESTVSRIRTEHFPLTLESARPSHTSQYLCASSDPTSAGGIDEQFFGPGTRLTVL.

This clone was observed a handful of times. The rearrangement uses TRBV13 and TRBJ1-3; D gene ambiguous. V lost 5 bases and J 2 bases, leaving 10 bases between the germline ends. Germline-derived CDR1 and CDR2 are PRHDT and FYEKMQ (reference sequence). The CDR3 covers 14 residues. In DNA, the CDR3 is TGTGCCAGCAGCGAGGAGGAACCTGGAAACACCATATATTTT. Translation gives CASSEEEPGNTIYF.